Sequencing of this T cell receptor beta chain was carried out in a study of blood T cell repertoires in COVID-19 (dated by TCRdb to about 2020). Background for the entire study: The collaborator samples originated in the United States, Italy and Spain and spanned the acute and convalescent phases of COVID-19. The material from the prospective study consisted of cDNA or gDNA derived from T cells, B-cell-depleted T cells, or PBMCs. Subjects who had been exposed to COVID-19, were actively infected with it, or had recovered from it provided the deeply sampled blood TCRbeta repertoires that made up the dataset. The repertoires were released in a freely available public database meant as a resource for research on the immune response to SARS-CoV-2. The samples were drawn from the first 160 participants of the ongoing ImmuneRACE study and from 1,200 or so subjects provided by 6 global collaborators. Nearly every sample came with metadata listing a de-identified subject ID, COVID-19 status, age in years and sex. HLA class I and class II types, where available, came from metadata supplied by the sample provider rather than from assay-based typing.

Overall study results and their limits: How much clinical and demographic metadata was included differed by source and by participant, and the metadata was provided uncurated.

The collaborating institutions used their own protocols to collect whole blood in K2EDTA tubes. For TCRbeta analysis, collaborator samples were shipped as frozen whole blood, as isolated PBMCs, or as DNA extracted from either sample type. This clone has a single count. Its antigen target is currently unknown. The input lacks base qualities; no much larger clone sits a single base away. The sample carries other DNA sequences with the same CDR3. V loses 0 bases of germline sequence and J loses 1 base, and the interval between the two ends is 7 bases. The germline V gene (reference sequence) sets CDR1 to LNHDA and CDR2 to SQIVND. The CDR3 runs 15 amino acids, cysteine and phenylalanine included. Just CDR3 DNA is preserved here, 45 bases in frame from base 1. TCRbeta CDR3 regions were amplified from genomic DNA by means of the immunoSEQ Assay, a bias-controlled multiplex PCR. For the original study's pipeline: The number of nucleated cells in each sample was estimated from the amplification of reference gene primers within the assay. Sequence reads were collapsed and filtered to measure the absolute abundance of every unique TCRbeta CDR3 rearrangement. For each sample, productive Simpson clonality was calculated as the square root of Simpson's diversity index across productive rearrangements. In TCRdb, the immuneACCESS table is reduced to in-frame sequences with V and J assigned. These tables do not hold every clone; where another copy was compared, an unresolved V gene accounts for under half, and the others remain unexplained. Clone size and the V and J calls come from that table; the DNA yielded D and trimming. For this sample there are about 490,000 clones; 80% to 90% appear just once. The ten largest clonotypes hold 3% to 3.5% of the sample.

Recombination joined TRBV19 with TRBJ1-5; no D gene is confidently identified. Input material: peripheral blood. This receptor was identified in a human donor in a cohort sampled during active COVID-19. The CDR3 protein: CASSIDLRSNQPQHF. The bases are TGTGCCAGTAGTATAGATTTACGGAGCAATCAGCCCCAGCATTTT. With the rest looked up from the reference TRBV19 and TRBJ1-5 genes rather than sequenced, the full variable domain is DGGITQSPKYLFRKEGQNVTLSCEQNLNHDAMYWYRQDPGQGLRLIYYSQIVNDFQKGDIAEGYSVSREKKESFPLTVTSAQKNPTAFYLCASSIDLRSNQPQHFGDGTRLSIL.